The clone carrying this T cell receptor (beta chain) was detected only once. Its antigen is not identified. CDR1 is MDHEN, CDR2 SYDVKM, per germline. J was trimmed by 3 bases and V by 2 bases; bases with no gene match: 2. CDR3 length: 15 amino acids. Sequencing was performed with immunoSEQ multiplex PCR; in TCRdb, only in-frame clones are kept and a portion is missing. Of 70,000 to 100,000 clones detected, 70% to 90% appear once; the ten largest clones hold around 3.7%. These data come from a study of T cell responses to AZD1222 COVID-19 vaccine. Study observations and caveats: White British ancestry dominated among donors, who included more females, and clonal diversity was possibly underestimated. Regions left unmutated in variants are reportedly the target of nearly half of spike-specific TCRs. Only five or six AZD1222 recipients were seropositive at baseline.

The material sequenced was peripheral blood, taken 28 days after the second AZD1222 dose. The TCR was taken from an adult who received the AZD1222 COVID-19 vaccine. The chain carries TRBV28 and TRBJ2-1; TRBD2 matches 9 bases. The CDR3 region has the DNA TGTGCCAGCAGTTTAGGGCGGGAGGGCTACAATGAGCAGTTCTTC. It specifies CASSLGREGYNEQFF.